The clone carrying this T cell receptor beta chain was observed once. Per the germline V gene, CDR1 is SEHNR and CDR2 is FQNEAQ (reference sequence). The CDR3 extends over 15 amino acids. V lost 2 bases to trimming and J lost 4 bases, with 11 bases between them. The data derive from a study of blood T cell repertoires in COVID-19. As handled by the study authors: Reference gene primer amplification yielded estimated nucleated cell counts. TCRdb's table, derived via immunoSEQ multiplex PCR, lists solely in-frame clones and lacks some. V, J and clone size are taken as reported in that table, and D and trimming were inferred from the DNA itself. This table holds 40,000 or so clones, approximately 85% found once.

Sequenced: peripheral blood. V usage is TRBV7-9 and J usage is TRBJ2-2, with D maybe TRBD2 (5 bases). This clonotype originated in a human donor in a cohort sampled during active COVID-19. CDR3 bases: TGTGCCAGCAGCTTACAAGCGGACGGCACCGGGGAGCTGTTTTTT. It yields the protein CASSLQADGTGELFF.